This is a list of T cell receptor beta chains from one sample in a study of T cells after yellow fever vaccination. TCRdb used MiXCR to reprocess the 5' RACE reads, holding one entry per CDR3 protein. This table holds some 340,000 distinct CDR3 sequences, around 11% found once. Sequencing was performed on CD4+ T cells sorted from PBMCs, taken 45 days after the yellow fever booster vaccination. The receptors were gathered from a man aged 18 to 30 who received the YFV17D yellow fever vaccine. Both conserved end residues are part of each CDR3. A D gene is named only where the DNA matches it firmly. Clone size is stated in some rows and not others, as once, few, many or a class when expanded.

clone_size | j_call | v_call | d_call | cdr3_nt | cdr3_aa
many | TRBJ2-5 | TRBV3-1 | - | TGTGCCAGCAGCTTAAGAGAGACCCAGTACTTC | CASSLRETQYF
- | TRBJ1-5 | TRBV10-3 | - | TGTGCCATCAGTGGCAGGGACGATCAGCCCCAGCATTTT | CAISGRDDQPQHF
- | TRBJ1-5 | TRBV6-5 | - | TGTGCCAGCAGTTACTCGAGCCAGCTTAATCAGCCCCAGCATTTT | CASSYSSQLNQPQHF
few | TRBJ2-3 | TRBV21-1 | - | TGTGCCAGCAGAGAAAAAGCCCAAGGTACAGATACGCAGTATTTT | CASREKAQGTDTQYF
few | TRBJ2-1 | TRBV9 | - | TGTGCCAGCAGACAGGTGAGCTCCTACAATGAGCAGTTCTTC | CASRQVSSYNEQFF
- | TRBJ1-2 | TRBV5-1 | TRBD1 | TGCGCCAGCAGACGACAGGGAGGCTACTATGGCTACACCTTC | CASRRQGGYYGYTF
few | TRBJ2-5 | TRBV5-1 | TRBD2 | TGCGCCAGCAGCTCCTCAACTAGCGGGGTAGAGACCCAGTACTTC | CASSSSTSGVETQYF
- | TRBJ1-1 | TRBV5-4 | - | TGTGCCAGCAGCTTGTATAAGGGGCCGAACACTGAAGCTTTCTTT | CASSLYKGPNTEAFF
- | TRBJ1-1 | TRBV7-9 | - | TGTGCCAGCAGCTTTGCCGAGAGTACTGAAGCTTTCTTT | CASSFAESTEAFF
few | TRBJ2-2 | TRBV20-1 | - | TGCAGTGCTAGAGATCTGGGTAGCGCCGGATACACCGGGGAGCTGTTTTTT | CSARDLGSAGYTGELFF
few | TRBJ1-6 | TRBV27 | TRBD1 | TGTGCCAGCAGTGTGACAGGGTGGGATTCACCCCTCCACTTT | CASSVTGWDSPLHF
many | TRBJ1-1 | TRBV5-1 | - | TGCGCCAGCAGCGATGCAGGGAAAGACACTGAAGCTTTCTTT | CASSDAGKDTEAFF
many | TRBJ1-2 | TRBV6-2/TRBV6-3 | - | TGTGCCAGCAATCGTCGAGAAAACTATGGCTACACCTTC | CASNRRENYGYTF
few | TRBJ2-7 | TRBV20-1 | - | TGCAGTGCTAGAGGCTCCATTAACCCGAGCGAGCAGTACTTC | CSARGSINPSEQYF
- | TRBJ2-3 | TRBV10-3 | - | TGTGCCATCAAGCCCAACACAGATACGCAGTATTTT | CAIKPNTDTQYF
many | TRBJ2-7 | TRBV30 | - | TGTGCCTGTCACCGGGACGGATCCTACGAGCAGTACTTC | CACHRDGSYEQYF
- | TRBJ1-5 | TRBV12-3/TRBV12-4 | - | TGTGCCAGCAGTGGAAGCAATCAGCCCCAGCATTTT | CASSGSNQPQHF
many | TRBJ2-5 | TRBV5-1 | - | TGCGCCAGCAGCCCGGATCAGGGTAGAGAGACCCAGTACTTC | CASSPDQGRETQYF
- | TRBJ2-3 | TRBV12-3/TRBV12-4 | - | TGTGCCAGCAGGAGGACAGCAGATACGCAGTATTTT | CASRRTADTQYF
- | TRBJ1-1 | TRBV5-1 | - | TGCGCCAGCAGCTTGGTAAGGGAATCTACTGAAGCTTTCTTT | CASSLVRESTEAFF
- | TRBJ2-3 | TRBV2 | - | TGTGCCAGCAGTCAGGACAGAGATAGCACAGATACGCAGTATTTT | CASSQDRDSTDTQYF
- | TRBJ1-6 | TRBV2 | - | TGTGCCAGCAGTGAACGGACCGCCGATTCACCCCTCCACTTT | CASSERTADSPLHF
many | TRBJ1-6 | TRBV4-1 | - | TGCGCCAGCAGCCCGGAAGGGGGGGCTCACTCACCCCTCCACTTT | CASSPEGGAHSPLHF